The rows below give T cell receptor beta chains drawn from one sample of a study of T-cell memory formation after mild COVID-19. TCRdb analysed the 5' RACE reads with MiXCR anew, one entry per CDR3 protein. Of about 610,000 distinct CDR3 sequences listed, approximately 15% are singletons. Sequenced input: PBMCs or a T cell subset sorted from them (not recorded which). The receptors stem from an adult woman who had mild COVID-19 (a few samples of this study predate the infection). Cell type and time point are not known. Each CDR3 is given with its conserved first and last residue. Each record gives: J gene, V gene, D gene, clone size, CDR3 DNA, CDR3 protein. A D gene is named only where the DNA matches it firmly. Clone sizes are given selectively: once, few, many, or a class where the clone is expanded.

TRBJ1-4	TRBV5-4	.	.	TGTGCCAGCAGCTTGGCTCTGAGTGAAAAACTGTTTTTT	CASSLALSEKLFF
TRBJ1-5	TRBV5-5	.	few	TGTGCCAGCAGCTGGGGACGGCGGGATCAGCCCCAGCATTTT	CASSWGRRDQPQHF
TRBJ2-6	TRBV19	.	once	TGTGCCAGTAAGGCGGGCTCCGGGCGTTATAACTCTGGGGCCAACGTCCTGACTTTC	CASKAGSGRYNSGANVLTF
TRBJ1-1	TRBV5-1	.	.	TGCGCCAGCAGCTTGAATGGGGGTAACACTGAAGCTTTCTTT	CASSLNGGNTEAFF
TRBJ1-1	TRBV27	.	few	TGTGCCAGCAGTTGGGCAGCCGGGAACACTGAAGCTTTCTTT	CASSWAAGNTEAFF
TRBJ2-1	TRBV6-6	TRBD1	few	TGTGCCAGTGGGGGACAGGCTTACAATGAGCAGTTCTTC	CASGGQAYNEQFF
TRBJ1-2	TRBV29-1	.	.	TGCAGCGTTGTTGGTGCTGGCTACACCTTC	CSVVGAGYTF
TRBJ2-7	TRBV3-1	.	.	TGTGCCAGCAGCCTCCGACCTAGTGATACCTACGAGCAGTACTTC	CASSLRPSDTYEQYF
TRBJ2-5	TRBV7-8	TRBD2	.	TGTGCCAGCAGCGCGGGGACTGGTGCTAGCGGACTTACCCAGTACTTC	CASSAGTGASGLTQYF
TRBJ2-2	TRBV28	TRBD1	few	TGTGCCAGCAGTCCACCGGGACAGGGACACACCGGGGAGCTGTTTTTT	CASSPPGQGHTGELFF
TRBJ2-3	TRBV5-1	.	many	TGCGCCAGCAGCTCCACGGGGCTGGCAGCCCACAGCCCAGATACGCAGTATTTT	CASSSTGLAAHSPDTQYF
TRBJ2-2	TRBV9	TRBD1	few	TGTGCCAGCAGCGTAGGACAGGGACAAGACACCGGGGAGCTGTTTTTT	CASSVGQGQDTGELFF
TRBJ1-5	TRBV5-4	.	few	TGTGCCAGCAGCTTGGTTGACTCCCCTGAGGTCCAGCATTTT	CASSLVDSPEVQHF
TRBJ2-1	TRBV19	TRBD2	few	TGTGCCAGTAGTATAACGGGACTAGCGGGAGGTGCCAATGAGCAGTTCTTC	CASSITGLAGGANEQFF